This is a list of T cell receptor beta chains from one sample in a study of regulatory T cells in long-lasting Graves disease. MiXCR, applied by TCRdb to the multiplex PCR reads, yields one record per CDR3 protein. The sample yields around 250,000 distinct CDR3 sequences, 15% to 20% seen once. The data were also submitted as part of a second study, on T cells in Graves' hyperthyroidism and ophthalmopathy.

Specimen: peripheral blood mononuclear cells (PBMCs), collected at new diagnosis, from a patient treated with antithyroid drugs. The receptor set was obtained from a woman younger than 45 with Graves disease. The CDR3 runs from the conserved cysteine through the conserved F or W. D genes are given only for firm matches. Only some rows state a clone size, as once, few, many or a class for expanded clones.

TRBJ2-7,15,many,-,TRBV7-9,TGTGCCAGCAGCCCTAAGGACGCGGACACCTACGAGCAGTACTTC,CASSPKDADTYEQYF
TRBJ2-7,14,-,TRBD2,TRBV20-1,TGCAGTGCAGGACTAGCGGGGGGGCCCTACGAGCAGTACTTC,CSAGLAGGPYEQYF
TRBJ1-2,15,many,-,TRBV5-5,TGTGCCAGCAGCTTGTACGGGCAGGGGCGGAGTGGCTACACCTTC,CASSLYGQGRSGYTF
TRBJ2-1,15,many,TRBD2,TRBV12-3/TRBV12-4,TGTGCCAGCAGACCCCGGGGGGGAGCGTACAATGAGCAGTTCTTC,CASRPRGGAYNEQFF
TRBJ2-1,16,-,-,TRBV18,TGTGCCAGCTCACCGCGACTACTTTCTTCCTACAATGAGCAGTTCTTC,CASSPRLLSSYNEQFF
TRBJ1-1,15,many,-,TRBV2,TGTGCCAGCAGGAAACCGCGGGGAGCGGACACTGAAGCTTTCTTT,CASRKPRGADTEAFF
TRBJ2-1,16,many,-,TRBV3-1,TGTGCCAGCAGTGAATTACAGGGATCATCCTACAATGAGCAGTTCTTC,CASSELQGSSYNEQFF
TRBJ1-6,13,-,-,TRBV5-1,TGCGCCAGCAGCTTGGATTGGAATTCACCCCTCCACTTT,CASSLDWNSPLHF
TRBJ1-6,14,few,-,TRBV19,TGTGCCAGTAGGACAGGCGCTTATAATTCACCCCTCCACTTT,CASRTGAYNSPLHF
TRBJ2-5,16,-,-,TRBV14,TGTGCCAGCAGTCCGTCCGGACTATCATGGAGAGAGACCCAGTACTTC,CASSPSGLSWRETQYF
TRBJ2-1,14,many,-,TRBV27,TGTGCCAGCAGTGACAGCGTCGCCTACAATGAGCAGTTCTTC,CASSDSVAYNEQFF
TRBJ2-1,12,few,-,TRBV14,TGTGCCAGCAGCCAAGATGGCGACTTGGAGTTCTTC,CASSQDGDLEFF
TRBJ1-2,14,few,TRBD1,TRBV19,TGTGCCAGTAGTATAGGTGGCAGGGGGCACGGCTACACCTTC,CASSIGGRGHGYTF
TRBJ1-1,16,many,-,TRBV3-1,TGTGCCAGCAGCTCCCTTTCCGGGGGGTGGAACACTGAAGCTTTCTTT,CASSSLSGGWNTEAFF
TRBJ2-5,15,-,-,TRBV4-2,TGTGCCAGCAGCCAAGATAGTAGCGGTGAAGAGACCCAGTACTTC,CASSQDSSGEETQYF
TRBJ1-3,16,many,-,TRBV28,TGTGCCAGCAGTTTCCGAGTCCCCTTGGGCGGAAACACCATATATTTT,CASSFRVPLGGNTIYF
TRBJ2-3,15,few,-,TRBV12-3/TRBV12-4,TGTGCCAGCAGTTACCGAGCAGGGGGGGCAGATACGCAGTATTTT,CASSYRAGGADTQYF
TRBJ2-3,16,many,-,TRBV12-5,TGTGCTAGTGGTTTGACGTCTAATCCCAGCACAGATACGCAGTATTTT,CASGLTSNPSTDTQYF
TRBJ2-7,15,many,TRBD1,TRBV18,TGTGCCAGCTCACTAGACCGGGACAGGGTCTACGAGCAGTACTTC,CASSLDRDRVYEQYF
TRBJ2-7,12,-,-,TRBV6-1,TGTGCCAGCAGTCATCAGGGCTACGAGCAGTACTTC,CASSHQGYEQYF
TRBJ1-5,13,many,TRBD1,TRBV20-1,TGCAGTGCTTGGACAGGGACAAATCAGCCCCAGCATTTT,CSAWTGTNQPQHF
TRBJ1-1,16,many,-,TRBV12-3/TRBV12-4,TGTGCCAGCAGCCCCATCCCGGGGGGGGCGAGGACTGAAGCTTTCTTT,CASSPIPGGARTEAFF
TRBJ2-3,14,-,-,TRBV12-3/TRBV12-4,TGTGCCAGCAGTTTAGTGGGAGTCGCAGATACGCAGTATTTT,CASSLVGVADTQYF
TRBJ1-3,13,many,-,TRBV20-1,TGCAGTGCTAAGCAAGGCTCTGGAAACACCATATATTTT,CSAKQGSGNTIYF
TRBJ2-7,16,many,TRBD1,TRBV2,TGTGCCAGCAGTGAGACCCAGGGACAGGGGGCGCTGGAGCAGTACTTC,CASSETQGQGALEQYF
TRBJ2-3,11,many,-,TRBV9,TGTGCCAGCAGCGTGGGGGATACGCAGTATTTT,CASSVGDTQYF
TRBJ2-7,18,-,TRBD1,TRBV7-2,TGTGCCAGCAGCCCCTTCAAGCAGGGGACAGGGGCCCCCTACGAGCAGTACTTC,CASSPFKQGTGAPYEQYF
TRBJ2-5,17,many,TRBD2,TRBV3-1,TGTGCCAGCAGCACGATAACTAGCGGGGGAACCCAAGAGACCCAGTACTTC,CASSTITSGGTQETQYF
TRBJ1-6,15,many,TRBD1,TRBV11-2,TGTGCCGGCAGCTTAGAGCCAGGGGGAAGCTCACCCCTCCACTTT,CAGSLEPGGSSPLHF
TRBJ2-7,12,many,TRBD2,TRBV20-1,TGCAGTGCTCCCGGGGGGGGGTACGAGCAGTACTTC,CSAPGGGYEQYF
TRBJ2-5,13,many,-,TRBV12-3/TRBV12-4,TGTGCCAGCAGGCTTTTAATGGGAGAGACCCAGTACTTC,CASRLLMGETQYF
TRBJ1-2,15,many,-,TRBV3-1,TGTGCCAGCAGCCAGAGGGGGAGGGAGCACTATGGCTACACCTTC,CASSQRGREHYGYTF
TRBJ2-2,14,-,-,TRBV6-4,TGTGCCAGCAGTGACCGAGGGGGCACCGGGGAGCTGTTTTTT,CASSDRGGTGELFF
TRBJ2-7,14,many,-,TRBV6-1,TGTGCCAGCAAGGCCCTCTTCGACAGGAGCGAGCAGTACTTC,CASKALFDRSEQYF
TRBJ2-3,14,-,TRBD1,TRBV29-1,TGCAGCGTTGAAGATCCTACAGGGGGGGATACGCAGTATTTT,CSVEDPTGGDTQYF